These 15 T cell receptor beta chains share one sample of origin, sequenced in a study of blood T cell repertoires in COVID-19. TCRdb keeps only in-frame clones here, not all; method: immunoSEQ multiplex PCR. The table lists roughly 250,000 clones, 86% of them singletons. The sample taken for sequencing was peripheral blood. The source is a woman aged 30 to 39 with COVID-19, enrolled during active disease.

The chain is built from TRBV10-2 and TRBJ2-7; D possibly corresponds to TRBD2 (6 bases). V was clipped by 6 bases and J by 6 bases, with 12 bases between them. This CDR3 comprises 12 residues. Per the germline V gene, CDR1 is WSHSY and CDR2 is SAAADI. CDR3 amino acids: CASSGGQVEQYF. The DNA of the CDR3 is TGCGCCAGCAGCGGGGGTCAGGTCGAGCAGTACTTC.

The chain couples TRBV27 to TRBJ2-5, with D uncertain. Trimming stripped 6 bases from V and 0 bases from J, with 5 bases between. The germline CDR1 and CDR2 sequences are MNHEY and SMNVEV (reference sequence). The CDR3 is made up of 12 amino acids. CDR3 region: CASSHYQETQYF. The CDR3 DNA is TGTGCCAGCAGCCATTACCAAGAGACCCAGTACTTC.

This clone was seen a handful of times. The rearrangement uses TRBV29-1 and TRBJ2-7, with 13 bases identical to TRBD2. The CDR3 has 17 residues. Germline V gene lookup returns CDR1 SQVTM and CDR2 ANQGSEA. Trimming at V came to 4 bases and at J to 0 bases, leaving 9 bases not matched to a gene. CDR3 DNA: TGCAGCGTTGCGGGACTAGCGGGGAACGGGGGCTCCTACGAGCAGTACTTC. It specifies CSVAGLAGNGGSYEQYF.

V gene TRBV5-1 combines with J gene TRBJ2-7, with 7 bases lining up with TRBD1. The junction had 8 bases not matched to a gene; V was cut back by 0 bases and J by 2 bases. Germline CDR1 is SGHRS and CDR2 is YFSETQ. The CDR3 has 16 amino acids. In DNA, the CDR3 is TGCGCCAGCAGCTTGGACCGAGGGGGCCCCACCTACGAGCAGTACTTC. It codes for CASSLDRGGPTYEQYF.

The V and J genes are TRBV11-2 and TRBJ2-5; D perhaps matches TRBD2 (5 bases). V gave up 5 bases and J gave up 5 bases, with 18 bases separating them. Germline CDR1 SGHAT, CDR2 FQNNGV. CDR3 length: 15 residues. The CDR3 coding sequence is TGTGCCAGCAGCGGTGGGTTCACCTGGGAGGAGACCCAGTACTTC. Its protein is CASSGGFTWEETQYF.

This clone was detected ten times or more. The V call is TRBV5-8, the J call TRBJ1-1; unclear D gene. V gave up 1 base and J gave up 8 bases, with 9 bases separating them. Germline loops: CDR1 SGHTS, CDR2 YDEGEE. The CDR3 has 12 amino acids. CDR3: CASSLWQVEAFF. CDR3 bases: TGTGCCAGCAGCTTGTGGCAAGTCGAAGCTTTCTTT.

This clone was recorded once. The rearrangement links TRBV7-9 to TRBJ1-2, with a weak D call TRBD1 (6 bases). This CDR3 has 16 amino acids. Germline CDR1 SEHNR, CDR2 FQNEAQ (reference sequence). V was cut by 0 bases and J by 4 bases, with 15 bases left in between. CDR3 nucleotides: TGTGCCAGCAGCTTAGCTCTCAGTCGGGACATCTATGGCTACACCTTC. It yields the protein CASSLALSRDIYGYTF.

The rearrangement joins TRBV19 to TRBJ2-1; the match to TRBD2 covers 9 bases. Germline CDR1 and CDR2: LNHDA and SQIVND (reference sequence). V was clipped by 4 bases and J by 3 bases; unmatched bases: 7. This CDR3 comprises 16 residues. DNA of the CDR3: TGTGCCAGTAGTACCTATAGCGGGGGTCTCTACAATGAGCAGTTCTTC. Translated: CASSTYSGGLYNEQFF.

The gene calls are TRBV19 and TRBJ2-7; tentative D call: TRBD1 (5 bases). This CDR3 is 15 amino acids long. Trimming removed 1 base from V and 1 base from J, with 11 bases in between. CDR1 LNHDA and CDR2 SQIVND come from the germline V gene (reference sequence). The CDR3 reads CASSIGSGSSYEQYF. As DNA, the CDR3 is TGTGCCAGTAGTATAGGCTCAGGGTCGTCCTACGAGCAGTACTTC.

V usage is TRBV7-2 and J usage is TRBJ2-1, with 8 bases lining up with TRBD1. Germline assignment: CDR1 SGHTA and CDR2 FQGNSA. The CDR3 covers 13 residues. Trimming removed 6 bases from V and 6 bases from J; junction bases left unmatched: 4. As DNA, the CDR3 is TGTGCCAGCAGTAAGGACAGGGTCAATGAGCAGTTCTTC. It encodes CASSKDRVNEQFF.

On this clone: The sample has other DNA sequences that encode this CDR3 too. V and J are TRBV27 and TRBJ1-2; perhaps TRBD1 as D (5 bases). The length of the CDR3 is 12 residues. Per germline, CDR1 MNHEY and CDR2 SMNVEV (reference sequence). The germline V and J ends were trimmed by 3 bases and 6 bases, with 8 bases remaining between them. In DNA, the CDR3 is TGTGCCAGCAGTTTGGGGGGGGATGGCTACACCTTC. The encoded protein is CASSLGGDGYTF.

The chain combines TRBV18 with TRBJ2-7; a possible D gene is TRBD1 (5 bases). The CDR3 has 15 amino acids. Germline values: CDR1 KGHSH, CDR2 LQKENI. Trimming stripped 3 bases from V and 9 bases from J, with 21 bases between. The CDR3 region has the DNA TGTGCCAGCTCACCCCAGGGTGGGCTCTTCGTTGGGCAGTACTTC. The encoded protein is CASSPQGGLFVGQYF. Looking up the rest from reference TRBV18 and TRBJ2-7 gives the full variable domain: NAGVMQNPRHLVRRRGQEARLRCSPMKGHSHVYWYRQLPEEGLKFMVYLQKENIIDESGMPKERFSAEFPKEGPSILRIQQVVRGDSAAYFCASSPQGGLFVGQYFGPGTRLTVT.

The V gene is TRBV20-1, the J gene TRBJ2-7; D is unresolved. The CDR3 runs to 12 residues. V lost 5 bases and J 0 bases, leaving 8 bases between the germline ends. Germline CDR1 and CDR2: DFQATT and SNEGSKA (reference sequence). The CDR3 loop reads CSACDISYEQYF. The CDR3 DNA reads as TGCAGTGCTTGTGACATCTCCTACGAGCAGTACTTC.

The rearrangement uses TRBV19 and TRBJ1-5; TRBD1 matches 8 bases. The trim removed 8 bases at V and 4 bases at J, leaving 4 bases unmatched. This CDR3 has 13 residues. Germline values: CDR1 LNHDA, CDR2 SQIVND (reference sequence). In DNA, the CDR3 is TGTGCCAGTTGCTGGACAGGGAATCAGCCCCAGCATTTT. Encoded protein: CASCWTGNQPQHF.

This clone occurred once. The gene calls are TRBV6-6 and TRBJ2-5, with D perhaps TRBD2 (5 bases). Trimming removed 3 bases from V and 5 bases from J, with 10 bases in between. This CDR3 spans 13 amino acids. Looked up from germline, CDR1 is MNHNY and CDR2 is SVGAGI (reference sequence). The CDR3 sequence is CASSYWGAETQYF. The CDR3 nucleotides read TGTGCCAGCAGTTATTGGGGAGCGGAGACCCAGTACTTC.